This T cell receptor beta chain was retrieved from a study of blood T cell repertoires in COVID-19. Study details: Material from acute and convalescent COVID-19 was sourced from the United States, Italy and Spain.

Libraries were prepared by immunoSEQ multiplex PCR; TCRdb keeps only in-frame clonotypes and omits some of them. Of about 470,000 clones detected, 87% appear once; the ten largest clones hold around 0.64%. Clinical history as reported by participants underpinned cohort assignment. Two negative PCRs, clearance, or symptom resolution were required of recovered Cohort 3 donors. Germline loops: CDR1 SGHKS, CDR2 YYEKEE (reference sequence). The CDR3 runs 13 residues. After removal of 6 bases from V and 12 bases from J, the junction contained 10 bases not matched to a gene. This receptor was obtained from a woman younger than 30 who had recovered from COVID-19. The V gene is TRBV5-5, the J gene TRBJ1-4; TRBD1 matches at 8 bases. The sample consisted of PBMCs or T cells enriched from blood (not recorded which). This CDR3 is CASTPGQEGELFF. CDR3 nucleotides: TGTGCCAGCACCCCGGGACAGGAGGGGGAACTGTTTTTT.